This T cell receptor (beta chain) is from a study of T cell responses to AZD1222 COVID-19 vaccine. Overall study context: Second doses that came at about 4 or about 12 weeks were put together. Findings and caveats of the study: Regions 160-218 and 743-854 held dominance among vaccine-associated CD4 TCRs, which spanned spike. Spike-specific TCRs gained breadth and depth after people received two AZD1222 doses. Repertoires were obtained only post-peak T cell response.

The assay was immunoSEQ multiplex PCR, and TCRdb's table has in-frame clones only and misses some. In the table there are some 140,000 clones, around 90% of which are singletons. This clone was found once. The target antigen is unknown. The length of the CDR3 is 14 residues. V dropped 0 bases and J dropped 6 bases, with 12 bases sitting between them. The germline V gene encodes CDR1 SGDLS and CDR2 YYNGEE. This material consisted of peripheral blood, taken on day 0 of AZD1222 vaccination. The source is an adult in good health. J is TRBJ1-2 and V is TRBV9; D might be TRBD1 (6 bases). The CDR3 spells CASSVDLRGHGYTF. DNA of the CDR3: TGTGCCAGCAGCGTAGATCTTCGGGGGCATGGCTACACCTTC.